This T cell receptor beta chain was sequenced in a study of T cells expressing NK-cell markers. About the research overall: The eight sequenced donors comprised seven who were HCMV-seropositive and one who was seronegative.

The CDR3 is 16 amino acids. The germline V gene encodes CDR1 SGHRS and CDR2 YFSETQ. Study observations and caveats: HCMV specificity of the expanded NKG2C+ T cell clones stayed unclear. Among CD8+ T cells from six donors, dominant NKG2C+ clonotypes accounted for about 1.0-7.0%.

5'RACE template switching with UMIs generated TCR beta cDNA. TCRdb reprocessed the 5' RACE reads and reports one entry per CDR3 protein, with no DNA. This sample's clone table lists roughly 380,000 distinct CDR3 sequences. About this clonotype: The antigen remains undetermined.

The source of this sequence is a man aged 18-75 years in good health. Input material: blood T cells: a sorted CD56 or NKG2C T cell subset, CD4+ or CD8+ T cells, or bulk PBMC T cells (not recorded which). The genes are TRBV5-1 and TRBJ2-3; no DNA is available, so the TRBD1 call from TCRdb remains unchecked. CDR3 loop: CASSLGTQPTTDTQYF.